This T cell receptor (beta chain) was obtained from a study of Ad26.COV2.S vaccination and SARS-CoV-2 variants. Study results and caveats: Reportedly, spike-specific CD8+ and CD4+ T cell responses achieved substantial breadth once vaccination had taken place.

The treatment: about 20 received Ad26.COV2.S at low or high dose, single or two shots; about 5 received placebo; per-sample allocation not given. Following the first vaccine or placebo injection, samples were taken on day 63. The donor was a Boston adult aged 18-55 years. The vaccine antigen was prefusion-stabilized Wuhan SARS-CoV-2 spike. Measured with immunoSEQ multiplex PCR; TCRdb has only the in-frame clones, and not every one. The sample consists of about 440,000 clones, about 92% of them appearing once. As regards this clone: Its antigen remains unidentified.

The clonotype originates from a person aged 18-60 years who received the Ad26.COV2.S COVID-19 vaccine or a placebo. The source was peripheral blood, collected in a trial of Ad26.COV2.S vaccine versus placebo.

CDR3 sequence reads: CASSLAPGTYNEQFF. CDR3 sequence (DNA): TGTGCCAGCAGCTTAGCGCCGGGGACCTACAATGAGCAGTTCTTC. The V gene is TRBV7-2, the J gene TRBJ2-1, with a weak D call TRBD2 (5 bases). Trimming stripped 0 bases from V and 2 bases from J, with 8 bases between. The CDR3 consists of 15 residues. Germline V CDR1 and CDR2: SGHTA, FQGNSA.